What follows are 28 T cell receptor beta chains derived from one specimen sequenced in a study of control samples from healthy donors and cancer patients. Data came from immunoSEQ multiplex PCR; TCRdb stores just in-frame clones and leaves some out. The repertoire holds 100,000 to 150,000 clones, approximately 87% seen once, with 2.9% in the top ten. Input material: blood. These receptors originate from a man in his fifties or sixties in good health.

This CDR3 is CASSLVGMKAEAFF. The CDR3 bases are TGTGCCAGCAGCTTAGTAGGGATGAAGGCTGAAGCTTTCTTT. V and J are TRBV7-8 and TRBJ1-1; D ambiguous. This CDR3 spans 14 amino acids. Germline V CDR1 and CDR2: SGHVS, FQNEAQ. V gave up 1 base and J gave up 6 bases, with 12 bases separating them.

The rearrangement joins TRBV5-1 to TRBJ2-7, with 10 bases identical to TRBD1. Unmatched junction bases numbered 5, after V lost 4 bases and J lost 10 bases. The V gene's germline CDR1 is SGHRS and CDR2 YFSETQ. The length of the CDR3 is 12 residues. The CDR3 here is CASSRDRGGQYF. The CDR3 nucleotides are TGCGCCAGCAGCAGGGACAGGGGAGGACAGTACTTC.

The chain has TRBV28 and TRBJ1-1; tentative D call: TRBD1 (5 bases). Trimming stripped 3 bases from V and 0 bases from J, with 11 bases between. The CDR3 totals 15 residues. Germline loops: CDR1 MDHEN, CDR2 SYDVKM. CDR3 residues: CASSLGGVLNTEAFF. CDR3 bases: TGTGCCAGCAGTTTGGGGGGAGTATTGAACACTGAAGCTTTCTTT.

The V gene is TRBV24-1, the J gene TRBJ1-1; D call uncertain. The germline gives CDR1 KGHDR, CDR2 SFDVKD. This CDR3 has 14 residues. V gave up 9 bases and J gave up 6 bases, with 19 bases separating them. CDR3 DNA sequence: TGTGCCACCCCGAGTCCGGGATCTTACTCTGAAGCTTTCTTT. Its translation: CATPSPGSYSEAFF.

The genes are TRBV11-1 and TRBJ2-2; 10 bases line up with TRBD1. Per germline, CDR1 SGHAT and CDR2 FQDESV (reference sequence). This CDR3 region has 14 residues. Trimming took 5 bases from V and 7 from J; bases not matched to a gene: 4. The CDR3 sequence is CASSRQGAVGELFF. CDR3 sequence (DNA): TGTGCCAGCAGCAGACAGGGGGCCGTCGGGGAGCTGTTTTTT. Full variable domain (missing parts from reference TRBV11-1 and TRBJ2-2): EAEVAQSPRYKITEKSQAVAFWCDPISGHATLYWYRQILGQGPELLVQFQDESVVDDSQLPKDRFSAERLKGVDSTLKIQPAELGDSAMYLCASSRQGAVGELFFGEGSRLTVL.

The CDR3 sequence is CAIRDFGSSYEQYF. In DNA form, the CDR3 reads TGTGCCATCAGGGACTTCGGGAGCTCCTACGAGCAGTACTTC. V usage is TRBV10-3 and J usage is TRBJ2-7, with a tentative D call TRBD2 (6 bases). V was shortened by 6 bases and J by 0 bases, with 12 bases between the two germline ends. Per germline, CDR1 ENHRY and CDR2 SYGVKD. This CDR3 is 14 amino acids long.

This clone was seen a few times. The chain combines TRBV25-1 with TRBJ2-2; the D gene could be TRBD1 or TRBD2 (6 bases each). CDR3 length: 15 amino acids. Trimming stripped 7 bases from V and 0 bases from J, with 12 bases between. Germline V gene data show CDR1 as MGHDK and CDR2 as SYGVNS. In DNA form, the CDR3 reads TGTGCCAGCACTCCGGGGGCGCCGAACACCGGGGAGCTGTTTTTT. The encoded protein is CASTPGAPNTGELFF. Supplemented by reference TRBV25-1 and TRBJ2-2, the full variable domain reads EADIYQTPRYLVIGTGKKITLECSQTMGHDKMYWYQQDPGMELHLIHYSYGVNSTEKGDLSSESTVSRIRTEHFPLTLESARPSHTSQYLCASTPGAPNTGELFFGEGSRLTVL.

The CDR3 sequence is CASSLDGTRRGANVLTF. The CDR3 DNA sequence: TGCGCCAGCAGCTTGGACGGGACTCGGAGGGGGGCCAACGTCCTGACTTTC. The gene calls are TRBV5-1 and TRBJ2-6, with a possible D match to TRBD2 (6 bases). This CDR3 contains 17 residues. V was pared by 0 bases and J by 4 bases, with 14 bases between. Germline V lookup: CDR1 SGHRS, CDR2 YFSETQ. The full variable domain, completed using reference TRBV5-1 and TRBJ2-6, is KAGVTQTPRYLIKTRGQQVTLSCSPISGHRSVSWYQQTPGQGLQFLFEYFSETQRNKGNFPGRFSGRQFSNSRSEMNVSTLELGDSALYLCASSLDGTRRGANVLTFGAGSRLTVL.

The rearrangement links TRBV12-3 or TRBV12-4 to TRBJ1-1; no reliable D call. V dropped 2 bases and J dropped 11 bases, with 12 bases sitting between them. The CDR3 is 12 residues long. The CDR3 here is CASSLFSDGAFF. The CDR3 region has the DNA TGTGCCAGCAGTTTATTTTCTGATGGCGCTTTCTTT.

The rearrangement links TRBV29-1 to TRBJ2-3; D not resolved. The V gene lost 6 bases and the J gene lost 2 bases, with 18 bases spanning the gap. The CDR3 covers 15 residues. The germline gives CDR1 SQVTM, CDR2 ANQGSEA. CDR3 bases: TGCAGCGTAGCCTTAGGGTCGGCTATCACAGATACGCAGTATTTT. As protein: CSVALGSAITDTQYF.

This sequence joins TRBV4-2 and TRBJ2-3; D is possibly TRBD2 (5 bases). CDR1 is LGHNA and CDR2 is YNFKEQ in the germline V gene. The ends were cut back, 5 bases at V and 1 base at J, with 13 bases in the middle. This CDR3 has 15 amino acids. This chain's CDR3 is CASSRTSSGTDTQYF. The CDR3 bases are TGTGCCAGCAGCAGGACTTCCTCTGGCACAGATACGCAGTATTTT.

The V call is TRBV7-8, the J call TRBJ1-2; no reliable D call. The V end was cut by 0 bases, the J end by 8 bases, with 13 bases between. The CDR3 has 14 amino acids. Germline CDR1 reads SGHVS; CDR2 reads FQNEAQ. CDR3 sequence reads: CASSLAGPSGGYTF. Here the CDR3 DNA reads TGTGCCAGCAGCTTAGCGGGTCCTTCGGGGGGCTACACCTTC. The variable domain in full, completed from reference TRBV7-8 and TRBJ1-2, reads GAGVSQSPRYKVAKRGQDVALRCDPISGHVSLFWYQQALGQGPEFLTYFQNEAQLDKSGLPSDRFFAERPEGSVSTLKIQRTQQEDSAVYLCASSLAGPSGGYTFGSGTRLTVV.

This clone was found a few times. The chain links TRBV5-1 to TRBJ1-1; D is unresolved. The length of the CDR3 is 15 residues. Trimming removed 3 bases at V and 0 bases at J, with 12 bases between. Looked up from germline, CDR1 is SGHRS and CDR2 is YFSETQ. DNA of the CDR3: TGCGCCAGCAGCTCCCTCAATCCTCTGAACACTGAAGCTTTCTTT. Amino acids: CASSSLNPLNTEAFF.

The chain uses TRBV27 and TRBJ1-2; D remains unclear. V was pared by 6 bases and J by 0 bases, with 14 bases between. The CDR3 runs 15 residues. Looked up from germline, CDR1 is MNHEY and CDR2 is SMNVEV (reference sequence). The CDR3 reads CASSPSISTNYGYTF. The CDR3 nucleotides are TGTGCCAGCAGCCCGTCGATTTCGACTAACTATGGCTACACCTTC.

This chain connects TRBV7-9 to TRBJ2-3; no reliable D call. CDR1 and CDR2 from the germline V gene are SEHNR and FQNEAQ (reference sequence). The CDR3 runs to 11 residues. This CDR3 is CAGQDTDTQYF. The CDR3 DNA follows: TGTGCGGGTCAGGACACAGATACGCAGTATTTT.

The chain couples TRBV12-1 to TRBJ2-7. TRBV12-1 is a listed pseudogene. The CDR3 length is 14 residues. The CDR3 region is CASSLPSSTYEQYF. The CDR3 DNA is TGTGCCAGCAGCTTACCGTCGTCCACCTACGAGCAGTACTTC.

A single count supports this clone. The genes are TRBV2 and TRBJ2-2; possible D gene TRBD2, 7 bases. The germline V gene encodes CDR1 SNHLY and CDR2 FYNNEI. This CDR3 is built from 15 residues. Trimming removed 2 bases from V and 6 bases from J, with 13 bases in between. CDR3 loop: CASSERGGRAGELFF. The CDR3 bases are TGTGCCAGCAGTGAAAGGGGGGGCCGCGCCGGGGAGCTGTTTTTT. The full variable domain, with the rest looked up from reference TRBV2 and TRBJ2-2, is EPEVTQTPSHQVTQMGQEVILRCVPISNHLYFYWYRQILGQKVEFLVSFYNNEISEKSEIFDDQFSVERPDGSNFTLKIRSTKLEDSAMYFCASSERGGRAGELFFGEGSRLTVL.

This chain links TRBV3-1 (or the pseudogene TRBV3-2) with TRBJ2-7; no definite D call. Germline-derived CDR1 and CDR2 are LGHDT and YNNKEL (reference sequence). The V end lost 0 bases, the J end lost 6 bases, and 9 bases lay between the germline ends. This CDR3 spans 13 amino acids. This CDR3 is CASSQDSGFEQYF. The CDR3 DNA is TGTGCCAGCAGCCAAGATTCCGGGTTCGAGCAGTACTTC.

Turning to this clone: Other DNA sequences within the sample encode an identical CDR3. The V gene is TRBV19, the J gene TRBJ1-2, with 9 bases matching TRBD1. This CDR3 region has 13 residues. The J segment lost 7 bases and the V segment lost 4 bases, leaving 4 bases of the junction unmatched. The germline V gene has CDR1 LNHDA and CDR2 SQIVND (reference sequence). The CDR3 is CASSTTGGSGYTF. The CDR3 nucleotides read TGTGCCAGTAGTACAACAGGGGGCTCTGGCTACACCTTC.

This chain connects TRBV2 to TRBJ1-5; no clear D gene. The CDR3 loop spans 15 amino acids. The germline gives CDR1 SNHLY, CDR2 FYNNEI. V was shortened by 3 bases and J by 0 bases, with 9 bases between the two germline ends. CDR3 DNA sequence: TGTGCCAGCAGTGATGCGGGGTTTAGCAATCAGCCCCAGCATTTT. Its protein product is CASSDAGFSNQPQHF.

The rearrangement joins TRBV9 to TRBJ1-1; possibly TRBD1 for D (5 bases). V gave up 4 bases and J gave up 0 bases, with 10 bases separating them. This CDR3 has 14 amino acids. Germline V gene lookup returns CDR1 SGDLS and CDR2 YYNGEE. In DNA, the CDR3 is TGTGCCAGCAGCCCCGGGACGGTGAACACTGAAGCTTTCTTT. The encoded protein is CASSPGTVNTEAFF.

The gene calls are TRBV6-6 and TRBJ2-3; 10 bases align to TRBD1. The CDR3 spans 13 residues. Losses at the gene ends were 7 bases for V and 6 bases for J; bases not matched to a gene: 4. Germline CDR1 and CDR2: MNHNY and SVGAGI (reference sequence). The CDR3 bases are TGTGCCAGCAAGGGACAGGGGTCGGATACGCAGTATTTT. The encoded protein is CASKGQGSDTQYF.

The CDR3 here is CAGGQGFREQYF. CDR3 sequence (DNA): TGTGCCGGCGGACAGGGGTTCCGCGAGCAGTACTTC. This chain connects TRBV28 to TRBJ2-7, with 9 positions matching TRBD1. Per the germline V gene, CDR1 is MDHEN and CDR2 is SYDVKM. The trim removed 11 bases at V and 6 bases at J, leaving 8 bases unmatched. The CDR3 length is 12 residues.

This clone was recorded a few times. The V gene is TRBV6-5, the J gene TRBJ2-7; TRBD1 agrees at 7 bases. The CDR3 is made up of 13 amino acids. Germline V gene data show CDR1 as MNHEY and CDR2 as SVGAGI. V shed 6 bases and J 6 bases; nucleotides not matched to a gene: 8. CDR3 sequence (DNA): TGTGCCAGCAGAAAACAGGGGCGGCTCGAGCAGTACTTC. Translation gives CASRKQGRLEQYF.

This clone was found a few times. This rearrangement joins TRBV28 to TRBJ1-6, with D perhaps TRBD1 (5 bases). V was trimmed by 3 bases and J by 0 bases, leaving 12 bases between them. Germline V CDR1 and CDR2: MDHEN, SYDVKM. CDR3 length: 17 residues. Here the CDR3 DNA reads TGTGCCAGCAGTTTCAGGCCGGGGGACTCCTATAATTCACCCCTCCACTTT. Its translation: CASSFRPGDSYNSPLHF.

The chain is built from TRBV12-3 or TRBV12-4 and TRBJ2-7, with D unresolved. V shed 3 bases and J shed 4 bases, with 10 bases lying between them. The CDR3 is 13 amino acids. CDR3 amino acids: CASSFGRKYEQYF. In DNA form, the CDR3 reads TGTGCCAGCAGTTTCGGACGGAAATACGAGCAGTACTTC.

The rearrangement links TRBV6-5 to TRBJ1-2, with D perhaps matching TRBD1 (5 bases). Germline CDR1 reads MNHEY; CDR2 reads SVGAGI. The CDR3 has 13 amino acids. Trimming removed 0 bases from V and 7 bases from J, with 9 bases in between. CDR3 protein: CASSYSGAGGYTF. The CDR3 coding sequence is TGTGCCAGCAGTTACTCAGGGGCCGGTGGCTACACCTTC.

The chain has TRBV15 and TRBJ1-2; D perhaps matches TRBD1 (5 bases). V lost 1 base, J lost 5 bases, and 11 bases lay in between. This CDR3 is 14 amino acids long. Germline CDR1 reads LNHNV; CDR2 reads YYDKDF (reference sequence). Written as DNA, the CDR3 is TGTGCCACCAGCAGAGGGTCCACAGGTTATGGCTACACCTTC. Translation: CATSRGSTGYGYTF.